This TCR beta chain was found in a study of cytomegalovirus exposure and HLA in healthy donors. Study results and limitations: Presence/absence analyses assumed roughly uniform sequencing depth across donors, which may not hold.

The germline V gene encodes CDR1 SGHVS and CDR2 FNYEAQ. Trimming removed 4 bases at V and 3 bases at J, with 9 bases between. The CDR3 is 13 amino acids. The PCR made use of 60 Vbeta and 13 Jbeta primers. Sequenced by immunoSEQ multiplex PCR; TCRdb stores in-frame clones only, minus some. This table holds about 60,000 clones, about 90% found once. For this clone: Antigen: not known.

The sequencing sample was made of PBMCs. The chain has TRBV7-6 and TRBJ2-5; D is unresolved. This TCR was sampled from a man aged 18 to 29 in good health and CMV-seronegative. For the CDR3, the DNA is TGTGCCAGCAGCTCGGTGAACGAAGAGACCCAGTACTTC. Its translation: CASSSVNEETQYF.